The next 8 T cell receptor beta chains were all read from a single sample in a study of OX40 agonist ivuxolimab in advanced cancers. Some clones are missing from TCRdb's copy, which holds only in-frame ones; the method was immunoSEQ multiplex PCR. The sample holds 23,000 or so clones, approximately 90% seen once. The input for sequencing was CD4+ or CD8+ T cells sorted from blood, taken in a trial of the OX40 agonist ivuxolimab. All receptors come from an adult with an advanced solid tumor such as melanoma, head and neck, liver or kidney cancer.

The chain combines TRBV29-1 with TRBJ1-3; 9 bases are a match to TRBD1. Germline V CDR1 and CDR2: SQVTM, ANQGSEA. V lost 7 bases to trimming and J lost 8 bases; unmatched junction nucleotides: 9. The length of the CDR3 is 13 residues. CDR3 DNA sequence: TGCAGCGCCTTGCCGGGACAGGGAGACACCATATATTTT. Residues: CSALPGQGDTIYF.

The chain is built from TRBV7-9 and TRBJ2-5, with D uncertain. The CDR3 spans 14 residues. With 1 base removed from V and 4 bases from J, the gap between germline ends came to 10 bases. The V gene's germline CDR1 is SEHNR and CDR2 FQNEAQ (reference sequence). The CDR3 DNA follows: TGTGCCAGCAGCTTAGGAAATAGAGGAGAGACCCAGTACTTC. Residues: CASSLGNRGETQYF.

This rearrangement joins TRBV10-3 to TRBJ1-2; D possibly corresponds to TRBD1 (5 bases). Germline V gene lookup returns CDR1 ENHRY and CDR2 SYGVKD. The CDR3 extends over 13 amino acids. Trimming took off 2 bases at V and 2 bases at J, with 6 bases between the two ends. The CDR3 protein is CAISEAGNYGYTF. The CDR3 DNA reads TGTGCCATCAGTGAGGCAGGGAACTATGGCTACACCTTC.

J is TRBJ2-5 and V is TRBV19; D ambiguous. Trimming cost V 4 bases and J 4 bases, with 7 bases left between them. The germline CDR1 and CDR2 sequences are LNHDA and SQIVND (reference sequence). The CDR3 totals 12 residues. The CDR3 nucleotides are TGTGCCAGTAGTAAAGGTCGAGAGACCCAGTACTTC. Protein sequence: CASSKGRETQYF.

The CDR3 sequence: CASSLDRGTTEAFF. In nucleotides, the CDR3 is TGCGCCAGCAGCTTGGATAGGGGGACCACTGAAGCTTTCTTT. The chain has TRBV5-1 and TRBJ1-1; D possibly corresponds to TRBD1 (6 bases). The CDR3 has 14 amino acids. CDR1 and CDR2 from the germline V gene are SGHRS and YFSETQ. Trimming removed 0 bases at V and 4 bases at J, with 10 bases between. The complete variable domain, with remaining parts taken from reference TRBV5-1 and TRBJ1-1, reads KAGVTQTPRYLIKTRGQQVTLSCSPISGHRSVSWYQQTPGQGLQFLFEYFSETQRNKGNFPGRFSGRQFSNSRSEMNVSTLELGDSALYLCASSLDRGTTEAFFGQGTRLTVV.

The chain recombines TRBV19 with TRBJ2-1; 9 positions agree with TRBD1. In germline, CDR1 is LNHDA, CDR2 SQIVND (reference sequence). This CDR3 is built from 15 residues. Germline trimming cut 3 bases from V and 7 bases from J; bases unmatched to any gene: 7. The CDR3 protein is CASSMGTGIVNEQFF. The CDR3 nucleotides are TGTGCCAGTAGTATGGGGACAGGGATTGTGAATGAGCAGTTCTTC.

The rearrangement joins TRBV27 to TRBJ2-5; TRBD1 matches at 10 bases. In germline, CDR1 is MNHEY, CDR2 SMNVEV (reference sequence). The CDR3 covers 20 residues. Unmatched junction bases numbered 20, after V lost 2 bases and J lost 5 bases. In nucleotides, the CDR3 is TGTGCCAGCAGTTTAATAGGCGTGGGATCGACAGGGGGCTCGTTGGAGACCCAGTACTTC. Translating gives CASSLIGVGSTGGSLETQYF.

J is TRBJ2-2 and V is TRBV19; possible D gene TRBD2, 5 bases. CDR1 LNHDA and CDR2 SQIVND come from the germline V gene (reference sequence). The CDR3 is made up of 15 amino acids. Trimming shortened V by 2 bases and J by 1 base, and 8 bases separated the two germline ends. In DNA, the CDR3 is TGTGCCAGTAGTATACAGCGGATGAACACCGGGGAGCTGTTTTTT. Residues: CASSIQRMNTGELFF.